The entry below describes one T cell receptor beta chain. Antigen: not known. The study ran its PCR with 60 Vbeta and 13 Jbeta primers. TCRdb keeps only in-frame clones here, not all; method: immunoSEQ multiplex PCR. The data contain more than 140,000 clones, roughly 74% of them seen just once; the ten biggest clones take up around 3.2%. Germline values: CDR1 SEHNR, CDR2 FQNEAQ (reference sequence). The CDR3 has 12 amino acids. Trimming took 10 bases from V and 4 from J, leaving 12 bases between them. The sample originates from a study of cytomegalovirus exposure and HLA in healthy donors. Study-wide findings and caveats: Association of a missense DCLRE1C variant with TCR beta V- and J-gene trimming was reported in a later analysis.

J is TRBJ2-3 and V is TRBV7-9; perhaps TRBD1 as D (5 bases). This receptor was obtained from a man aged 35 to 55 in good health and CMV-seronegative. Input material: PBMCs. CDR3 in DNA: TGTGCCACCTCGCCAGGGTCAGATACGCAGTATTTT. Translation gives CATSPGSDTQYF. The full variable domain, with the rest looked up from reference TRBV7-9 and TRBJ2-3, is DTGVSQNPRHKITKRGQNVTFRCDPISEHNRLYWYRQTLGQGPEFLTYFQNEAQLEKSRLLSDRFSAERPKGSFSTLEIQRTEQGDSAMYLCATSPGSDTQYFGPGTRLTVL.